These 7 T cell receptor beta chains came from one sample sequenced in a study of metastatic and nonmetastatic thyroid tumors. TCRdb re-called clones via MiXCR from the PCR reads. The data show roughly 70,000 clones, less than 20% seen once. No treatment had been given to any patient before thyroid surgery. Sequences were obtained from blood. The receptors stem from a female donor with papillary thyroid cancer or a benign thyroid nodule (not recorded which). Some clones in this sample may be carry-over from other donors' samples.

Ten or more counts support this clone. The chain recombines TRBV20-1 with TRBJ2-1; no clear D gene. The CDR3 has 12 residues. Trimming took 3 bases from V and 4 from J, leaving 7 bases between them. The germline V gene encodes CDR1 DFQATT and CDR2 SNEGSKA (reference sequence). CDR3: CSASEVYNEQFF. The CDR3 nucleotides read TGCAGTGCTAGCGAGGTTTACAATGAGCAGTTCTTC.

The gene calls are TRBV20-1 and TRBJ2-4; D remains unclear. This CDR3 has 13 residues. V was shortened by 3 bases and J by 9 bases, with 15 bases between the two germline ends. Germline CDR1 reads DFQATT; CDR2 reads SNEGSKA (reference sequence). The CDR3 DNA reads TGCAGTGCTAGTCCCCAGGTATGGGCCATTCAGTACTTC. Protein product: CSASPQVWAIQYF.

This clone was detected ten times or more. V and J are TRBV4-1 and TRBJ1-2; D uncertain. Germline assignment: CDR1 MGHRA and CDR2 YSYEKL. This CDR3 has 15 amino acids. V was trimmed by 3 bases and J by 4 bases, leaving 15 bases between them. The CDR3 DNA sequence: TGCGCCAGCAGCCATCACACCGAAATTCCCTATGGCTACACCTTC. Translated: CASSHHTEIPYGYTF.

The J gene is TRBJ1-6, the V gene TRBV20-1, with TRBD1 identical over 7 bases. The trim removed 0 bases at V and 7 bases at J, leaving 24 bases unmatched. This CDR3 comprises 21 residues. Germline CDR1 DFQATT, CDR2 SNEGSKA (reference sequence). The CDR3 DNA sequence: TGCAGTGCTAGAGATCGAAGGTGGACCGGACAGGTGGGTATGTGGAATTCACCCCTCCACTTT. Protein product: CSARDRRWTGQVGMWNSPLHF.

This clone has at least ten counts. The chain combines TRBV20-1 with TRBJ1-5, with a possible D match to TRBD1 (5 bases). The CDR3 is 14 amino acids. The germline V and J ends were trimmed by 1 base and 15 bases, with 22 bases remaining between them. Germline lookup yields CDR1 DFQATT and CDR2 SNEGSKA (reference sequence). The CDR3 is CSARGDGLDPVGHF. The CDR3 DNA reads as TGCAGTGCTAGAGGGGACGGTTTGGATCCGGTGGGGCATTTT.

CDR3 amino acids: CASSTFGGQTQHF. The CDR3 coding sequence is TGTGCCAGCAGTACCTTCGGGGGCCAGACCCAGCATTTT. This chain connects TRBV6-1 to TRBJ1-5, with TRBD1 as a possible D gene (6 bases). This CDR3 has 13 residues. CDR1 and CDR2 from the germline V gene are MNHNS and SASEGT. Trimming pared 5 bases from V and 11 bases from J, leaving 16 bases between.

This clone came up many times. The J gene is TRBJ1-2, the V gene TRBV12-3 or TRBV12-4; D remains unclear. V dropped 4 bases and J dropped 4 bases, with 7 bases sitting between them. The CDR3 length is 12 residues. CDR3 DNA: TGTGCCAGCAGTTACACAGCCTATGGCTACACCTTC. Amino acids: CASSYTAYGYTF.